Here is one TCR beta chain with its context. Patients had blood sampled at baseline and again on cycle 4 day 1 and cycle 7 day 1. The data were obtained in a study of OX40 agonist ivuxolimab in advanced cancers. About the study: Of the participants, approximately 40% had some prior anti-PD-1, anti-PD-L1 or anti-CTLA-4 therapy, which was allowed.

Clones were sequenced by immunoSEQ multiplex PCR, and TCRdb holds only the in-frame ones, with some missing. The table lists around 80,000 clones, 80% to 90% of them singletons. Trimming cost V 2 bases and J 3 bases, with 16 bases left between them. The germline gives CDR1 SGHVS, CDR2 FQNEAQ. The CDR3 runs 17 residues. Sequenced material: CD4+ or CD8+ T cells sorted from blood, taken in a trial of the OX40 agonist ivuxolimab. This chain joins TRBV7-8 and TRBJ2-2; D is unclear. The receptor was isolated from an adult with an advanced solid tumor such as melanoma, head and neck, liver or kidney cancer. In DNA, the CDR3 is TGTGCCAGCAGCTTACAGCTCAGGTCGCGTGACACCGGGGAGCTGTTTTTT. The encoded protein is CASSLQLRSRDTGELFF.